These T cell receptor beta chains were read from a single sample in a study of blood T cell repertoires in COVID-19. This table comes from immunoSEQ multiplex PCR, and its TCRdb copy is limited to in-frame clones, with some not included. The sample lists approximately 180,000 clones; 75% to 95% were seen once. The sample consisted of peripheral blood. These receptors came from a man in his forties or fifties with acute or convalescent COVID-19. The CDR3 runs from the conserved cysteine through the conserved F or W. Fields, in order: J gene, V gene, D gene, CDR3 protein. D genes are given only for firm matches.

j_call: TRBJ2-5
v_call: TRBV7-8
d_call: TRBD1
cdr3_aa: CASSPYPGQAQETQYF

j_call: TRBJ2-5
v_call: TRBV12-5
d_call: TRBD2
cdr3_aa: CASATSGGQETQYF

j_call: TRBJ1-5
v_call: TRBV19
d_call: NA
cdr3_aa: CASSIADSWSNQPQHF

j_call: TRBJ1-1
v_call: TRBV28
d_call: NA
cdr3_aa: CASSGRGEAFF

j_call: TRBJ1-5
v_call: TRBV19
d_call: TRBD1
cdr3_aa: CASKITGGPYQPQHF

j_call: TRBJ2-3
v_call: TRBV7-2
d_call: NA
cdr3_aa: CASSNTVHTDTQYF

j_call: TRBJ2-2
v_call: TRBV28
d_call: TRBD2
cdr3_aa: CALRGELTGELFF

j_call: TRBJ1-6
v_call: TRBV19
d_call: NA
cdr3_aa: CASSIEEEGSYNSPLHF

j_call: TRBJ2-3
v_call: TRBV5-1
d_call: NA
cdr3_aa: CASSFWQGTDTQYF

j_call: TRBJ2-5
v_call: TRBV3-1/TRBV3-2
d_call: NA
cdr3_aa: CASSPGEETQYF

j_call: TRBJ2-2
v_call: TRBV7-8
d_call: TRBD1
cdr3_aa: CASSGGQVWTGELFF

j_call: TRBJ2-2
v_call: TRBV7-8
d_call: TRBD2
cdr3_aa: CASSPGLAYTGELFF

j_call: TRBJ2-5
v_call: TRBV4-1
d_call: TRBD1
cdr3_aa: CASSLAGGKTQYF

j_call: TRBJ1-2
v_call: TRBV7-8
d_call: NA
cdr3_aa: CASSFRQEGYGYTF

j_call: TRBJ1-5
v_call: TRBV30
d_call: TRBD1
cdr3_aa: CAWSVGTGGYLGNQPQHF

j_call: TRBJ2-5
v_call: TRBV5-1
d_call: NA
cdr3_aa: CASSLVPGQETQYF

j_call: TRBJ2-2
v_call: TRBV27
d_call: NA
cdr3_aa: CASSLNDARRELFF

j_call: TRBJ1-5
v_call: TRBV6-2/TRBV6-3
d_call: TRBD1
cdr3_aa: CASSYSAGGHKTRNQPQHF

j_call: TRBJ1-1
v_call: TRBV7-2
d_call: NA
cdr3_aa: CASSLAGANTEAFF

j_call: TRBJ2-5
v_call: TRBV19
d_call: TRBD1
cdr3_aa: CASSIGGQGWETQYF

j_call: TRBJ1-5
v_call: TRBV28
d_call: NA
cdr3_aa: CASSFREQPQHF

j_call: TRBJ2-1
v_call: TRBV28
d_call: TRBD2
cdr3_aa: CAIEAGGNNEQFF

j_call: TRBJ1-2
v_call: TRBV29-1
d_call: NA
cdr3_aa: CSVLGARGYTF

j_call: TRBJ2-7
v_call: TRBV4-2
d_call: TRBD2
cdr3_aa: CASKGASGSYEQYF

j_call: TRBJ1-6
v_call: TRBV12-3/TRBV12-4
d_call: TRBD1
cdr3_aa: CASSWAGGSPLHF

j_call: TRBJ2-3
v_call: TRBV7-3
d_call: NA
cdr3_aa: CASSLRTSTDTQYF

j_call: TRBJ1-6
v_call: TRBV3-1/TRBV3-2
d_call: NA
cdr3_aa: CASSARDKDNSPLHF

j_call: TRBJ1-1
v_call: TRBV6-6
d_call: TRBD1
cdr3_aa: CASSGDRRSTEAFF

j_call: TRBJ2-7
v_call: TRBV15
d_call: TRBD1
cdr3_aa: CATSRRQGVYEQYF

j_call: TRBJ2-7
v_call: TRBV20-1
d_call: NA
cdr3_aa: CSASYGFLTPEQYF

j_call: TRBJ1-3
v_call: TRBV10-2
d_call: NA
cdr3_aa: CAARGSGNTIYF

j_call: TRBJ2-3
v_call: TRBV28
d_call: NA
cdr3_aa: CASSLAVDTQYF

j_call: TRBJ2-2
v_call: TRBV9
d_call: TRBD2
cdr3_aa: CASSVATGGRTGELFF

j_call: TRBJ2-1
v_call: TRBV5-1
d_call: NA
cdr3_aa: CASSLGQGYNEQFF

j_call: TRBJ1-2
v_call: TRBV14
d_call: NA
cdr3_aa: CASSQASHAGWTF

j_call: TRBJ2-1
v_call: TRBV28
d_call: TRBD1
cdr3_aa: CASSLIDRDNEWFF